One sample yielded the 26 T cell receptor beta chains listed below, sequenced in a study of control samples from healthy donors and cancer patients. Method: immunoSEQ multiplex PCR; TCRdb's copy keeps in-frame clones and lacks some. Among under 450,000 clones, 80% to 95% were seen once, and the ten largest hold approximately 6.3%. The sequenced material came from PBMCs. These receptors all stem from a man aged 35 to 55 with head and neck cancer.

J is TRBJ2-2 and V is TRBV10-2; 8 bases align to TRBD1. There are 17 residues in the CDR3. Per the germline V gene, CDR1 is WSHSY and CDR2 is SAAADI. The V and J ends lost 8 bases and 7 bases, in that order; junction bases with no gene match: 18. This CDR3 reads CASCILYTGTGYGELFF. DNA for the CDR3: TGCGCCAGCTGTATCCTCTATACCGGGACAGGATACGGGGAGCTGTTTTTT.

This clone came up once. For the CDR3, the DNA is TGTGCCAGCAGTGCCGTAGCCTACGAGCAGTACTTC. This translates into CASSAVAYEQYF. The J gene is TRBJ2-7, the V gene TRBV6-6; D unclear. Trimming cost V 5 bases and J 2 bases, with 7 bases left between them. Germline V gene sequence: CDR1 MNHNY, CDR2 SVGAGI (reference sequence). This CDR3 is built from 12 residues.

This chain uses TRBV19 with TRBJ2-5, with a weak D call TRBD1 (6 bases). Germline V gives CDR1 LNHDA, CDR2 SQIVND (reference sequence). Between the trimmed V and J ends, which lost 2 bases and 3 bases, there was a span of 10 bases. The CDR3 is 14 amino acids. DNA for the CDR3: TGTGCCAGTAGTATAACCCGGGACAAAGAGACCCAGTACTTC. This translates into CASSITRDKETQYF. The variable domain in full, with the rest retrieved from reference TRBV19 and TRBJ2-5, is DGGITQSPKYLFRKEGQNVTLSCEQNLNHDAMYWYRQDPGQGLRLIYYSQIVNDFQKGDIAEGYSVSREKKESFPLTVTSAQKNPTAFYLCASSITRDKETQYFGPGTRLLVL.

The chain carries TRBV13 and TRBJ2-7, with 13 nucleotides matching TRBD2. Germline V gives CDR1 PRHDT, CDR2 FYEKMQ (reference sequence). The V and J ends lost 2 bases and 4 bases, in that order; junction bases with no gene match: 5. The CDR3 contains 16 residues. CDR3 protein: CASSLMGLAGKYEQYF. CDR3 DNA: TGTGCCAGCAGCTTAATGGGACTAGCGGGAAAATACGAGCAGTACTTC.

There are a few counts of this clone. The chain links TRBV6-4 to TRBJ2-1, with 11 bases lining up with TRBD2. V shed 6 bases, J shed 8 bases, and the junction held 6 bases outside the gene matches. The CDR3 is 14 residues long. The germline V gene encodes CDR1 MRHNA and CDR2 SNTAGT. The CDR3 reads CASSPTSGSDEQFF. The CDR3 nucleotides read TGTGCCAGCAGCCCAACTAGCGGGAGCGATGAGCAGTTCTTC.

The chain has TRBV28 and TRBJ2-7; 10 bases agree with TRBD1. The junction had 11 bases not matched to a gene; V was cut back by 8 bases and J by 4 bases. The CDR3 has 15 residues. Germline V gene data show CDR1 as MDHEN and CDR2 as SYDVKM. For the CDR3, the DNA is TGTGCCAGCGGGAATCCGGGACAGGGGTTTTACGAGCAGTACTTC. Amino acids: CASGNPGQGFYEQYF.

The V gene is TRBV3-1 (or the pseudogene TRBV3-2), the J gene TRBJ2-1, with 11 bases aligning to TRBD2. The ends lost 3 bases at V and 7 bases at J; junction bases unmatched: 8. This CDR3 is built from 16 residues. Per the germline V gene, CDR1 is LGHDT and CDR2 is YNNKEL (reference sequence). CDR3 nucleotide sequence: TGTGCCAGCAGCCACCTAGCGGGAGGTATTAGGAATGAGCAGTTCTTC. Protein: CASSHLAGGIRNEQFF.

The rearrangement joins TRBV28 to TRBJ2-7, with D uncertain. Germline-derived CDR1 and CDR2 are MDHEN and SYDVKM. V shed 8 bases and J shed 3 bases, with 8 bases lying between them. The CDR3 loop spans 11 amino acids. The CDR3 loop reads CASGSVYEQYF. CDR3 sequence (DNA): TGTGCCAGCGGGTCGGTCTACGAGCAGTACTTC.

This clone was counted a few times. This chain uses TRBV28 with TRBJ1-2, with TRBD1 matching 9 bases. The ends lost 3 bases at V and 6 bases at J; junction bases unmatched: 17. Germline CDR1 reads MDHEN; CDR2 reads SYDVKM. The CDR3 has 18 amino acids. The CDR3 is CASSFRATGTGGIDGYTF. The CDR3 nucleotides are TGTGCCAGCAGTTTCCGGGCGACTGGAACAGGGGGCATAGATGGCTACACCTTC.

With respect to this clone: The same CDR3 is also encoded by other DNA sequences in this sample. The rearrangement uses TRBV7-9 and TRBJ2-3; tentative D call: TRBD2 (5 bases). Deletions cut 1 base from V and 0 bases from J, with 5 bases between. This CDR3 is 14 amino acids long. Germline values: CDR1 SEHNR, CDR2 FQNEAQ (reference sequence). The CDR3 is CASSLGTSTDTQYF. CDR3 DNA: TGTGCCAGCAGCTTAGGGACTAGCACAGATACGCAGTATTTT. Using reference TRBV7-9 and TRBJ2-3 for the parts outside the CDR3, the full variable domain is DTGVSQNPRHKITKRGQNVTFRCDPISEHNRLYWYRQTLGQGPEFLTYFQNEAQLEKSRLLSDRFSAERPKGSFSTLEIQRTEQGDSAMYLCASSLGTSTDTQYFGPGTRLTVL.

This clone was picked up one time. This rearrangement joins TRBV4-1 to TRBJ2-3; a weak D match, TRBD2 (6 bases). The V end lost 4 bases, the J end lost 2 bases, and 19 bases lay between the germline ends. There are 17 residues in the CDR3. Looked up from germline, CDR1 is MGHRA and CDR2 is YSYEKL. CDR3: CASSRGTREPDTDTQYF. DNA for the CDR3: TGCGCCAGCAGCCGCGGTACACGGGAGCCTGACACAGATACGCAGTATTTT.

V usage is TRBV21-1 and J usage is TRBJ2-3; the tabulated D call, TRBD2, remains unverified against the DNA. TRBV21-1 corresponds to a pseudogene. The CDR3 spans 16 residues. In DNA, the CDR3 is TGTGCCAGCAGCAAAACACCTAGCGAGGGCACAGATACGCAGTATTTT. Translated, it gives CASSKTPSEGTDTQYF.

The V call is TRBV4-1, the J call TRBJ2-7; D remains ambiguous. The V end lost 1 base, the J end lost 3 bases, and 10 bases lay between the germline ends. Per the germline V gene, CDR1 is MGHRA and CDR2 is YSYEKL. The CDR3 sequence is 14 residues long. The CDR3 reads CASSQVTEFYEQYF. The CDR3 coding sequence is TGCGCCAGCAGCCAAGTAACAGAGTTCTACGAGCAGTACTTC.

The V and J genes are TRBV3-1 (or the pseudogene TRBV3-2) and TRBJ1-4; no definite D call. V was clipped by 1 base and J by 8 bases, with 14 bases between them. The CDR3 runs to 15 residues. From germline, CDR1 is LGHDT and CDR2 YNNKEL (reference sequence). CDR3 region: CASSQGAGWMEKLFF. The CDR3 bases are TGTGCCAGCAGCCAAGGCGCTGGGTGGATGGAAAAACTGTTTTTT.

Only one count was recorded for this clone. This chain links TRBV7-3 with TRBJ2-2; the D gene is possibly TRBD1 (5 bases). The V gene's germline CDR1 is SGHTA and CDR2 FQGTGA. This CDR3 has 15 amino acids. V lost 5 bases and J lost 0, with 10 bases in between. The CDR3 DNA sequence: TGTGCCAGCAGCCGCGACAGTTCGAACACCGGGGAGCTGTTTTTT. Protein: CASSRDSSNTGELFF.

The genes are TRBV6-5 and TRBJ1-3, with D unclear. The CDR3 covers 13 residues. Germline CDR1 and CDR2: MNHEY and SVGAGI. The ends were cut back, 6 bases at V and 0 bases at J, with 6 bases in the middle. CDR3 DNA sequence: TGTGCCAGCAGACTCGCCTCTGGAAACACCATATATTTT. This codes for CASRLASGNTIYF.

The gene calls are TRBV6-2 or TRBV6-3 and TRBJ1-4; D uncertain. V lost 4 bases to trimming and J lost 2 bases, with 11 bases between them. The CDR3 has 15 amino acids. Germline loops: CDR1 MNHEY, CDR2 SVGEGT. For the CDR3, the DNA is TGTGCCAGCAGTTTAAGTGGGCTGACTAATGAAAAACTGTTTTTT. As protein: CASSLSGLTNEKLFF.

This clone has more than one count but fewer than ten. CDR3 residues: CASSPGTGGHSGLPQHF. For the CDR3, the DNA is TGTGCCAGTAGCCCCGGGACAGGGGGCCACTCGGGCCTTCCCCAGCATTTT. The V gene is TRBV19, the J gene TRBJ1-5; the match to TRBD1 covers 12 bases. Germline CDR1 is LNHDA and CDR2 is SQIVND (reference sequence). CDR3 length equals 17 residues. The V gene end was trimmed by 6 bases and the J gene end by 10 bases; junction bases not matched to a gene: 16. Drawing the rest from reference TRBV19 and TRBJ1-5, the complete variable domain is DGGITQSPKYLFRKEGQNVTLSCEQNLNHDAMYWYRQDPGQGLRLIYYSQIVNDFQKGDIAEGYSVSREKKESFPLTVTSAQKNPTAFYLCASSPGTGGHSGLPQHFGDGTRLSIL.

The gene calls are TRBV5-1 and TRBJ1-6, with 7 bases lining up with TRBD1. V was clipped by 2 bases and J by 7 bases; unmatched bases: 9. The germline CDR1 and CDR2 sequences are SGHRS and YFSETQ. CDR3 length: 16 amino acids. CDR3 region: CASSLGMGTANSPLHF. For the CDR3, the DNA is TGCGCCAGCAGCTTAGGAATGGGGACAGCCAATTCACCCCTCCACTTT.

This clone was counted ten times or more. The same CDR3 is also encoded by other DNA sequences in this sample. The J gene is TRBJ1-5, the V gene TRBV29-1; D possibly corresponds to TRBD1 (5 bases). With 4 bases removed from V and 1 base from J, the gap between germline ends came to 5 bases. The CDR3 sequence is 12 residues long. In germline, CDR1 is SQVTM, CDR2 ANQGSEA. The DNA for the CDR3 is TGCAGCGTTGGGGGGAGCAATCAGCCCCAGCATTTT. Translated: CSVGGSNQPQHF.

The chain is built from TRBV6-5 and TRBJ2-7; D remains ambiguous. V shed 6 bases and J shed 3 bases, with 9 bases lying between them. There are 12 residues in the CDR3. Germline CDR1 is MNHEY and CDR2 is SVGAGI. The CDR3 DNA reads TGTGCCAGCAGAAAGGCCAGCTACGAGCAGTACTTC. It is translated as CASRKASYEQYF.

V and J are TRBV2 and TRBJ1-4; D is uncertain. Trimming stripped 8 bases from V and 0 bases from J, with 13 bases between. The CDR3 has 15 residues. The V gene's germline CDR1 is SNHLY and CDR2 FYNNEI. For the CDR3, the DNA is TGTGCCAGCTTACGAACCGGTGCAACTAATGAAAAACTGTTTTTT. Amino acids: CASLRTGATNEKLFF.

The chain has TRBV21-1 and TRBJ1-1. TRBV21-1 is labeled a pseudogene. The CDR3 consists of 16 residues. The DNA of the CDR3 is TGTGCCAGCAGCAAAGGGGCAGGGAGAGGGGACACTGAAGCTTTCTTT. Translation gives CASSKGAGRGDTEAFF.

The chain has TRBV27 and TRBJ2-7; D perhaps matches TRBD2 (6 bases). V lost 5 bases and J lost 4, with 21 bases in between. The CDR3 contains 16 residues. Germline V gives CDR1 MNHEY, CDR2 SMNVEV (reference sequence). Written as DNA, the CDR3 is TGTGCCAGCAGTACTAAACGGGAGCCTGGGAATTACGAGCAGTACTTC. As protein: CASSTKREPGNYEQYF.

V is TRBV19 and J is TRBJ1-5; D is unclear. Germline CDR1 and CDR2: LNHDA and SQIVND (reference sequence). This CDR3 spans 16 amino acids. Deletions cut 1 base from V and 0 bases from J, with 10 bases between. CDR3 region: CASSIVSTPSNQPQHF. CDR3 nucleotide sequence: TGTGCCAGTAGTATAGTTAGCACACCTAGCAATCAGCCCCAGCATTTT. Together with reference TRBV19 and TRBJ1-5, the CDR3 gives the full variable domain: DGGITQSPKYLFRKEGQNVTLSCEQNLNHDAMYWYRQDPGQGLRLIYYSQIVNDFQKGDIAEGYSVSREKKESFPLTVTSAQKNPTAFYLCASSIVSTPSNQPQHFGDGTRLSIL.

This chain uses TRBV4-1 with TRBJ1-1, with no clear D. V dropped 4 bases and J dropped 1 base, with 16 bases sitting between them. This CDR3 is built from 16 residues. Germline CDR1 and CDR2: MGHRA and YSYEKL. In DNA, the CDR3 is TGCGCCAGCAGCCGAGCCCCCTTTTCGAAGAACACTGAAGCTTTCTTT. It is translated as CASSRAPFSKNTEAFF.